One and the same sample provided the 18 T cell receptor beta chains below, sequenced in a study of CD8 T cells in ankylosing spondylitis. One entry per CDR3 protein results from TCRdb running MiXCR on the 5' RACE reads. The data show some 130,000 distinct CDR3 sequences, 7.3% seen once. The sample was blood, either unsorted or a sorted T cell fraction (not recorded which). The receptors here all came from a female donor with ankylosing spondylitis or in good health (not recorded which).

This clonotype was picked up many times. V and J are TRBV5-1 and TRBJ2-7; no definite D call. The germline V gene encodes CDR1 SGHRS and CDR2 YFSETQ. The CDR3 extends over 13 amino acids. Trimming took off 1 base at V and 3 bases at J, with 8 bases between the two ends. CDR3 loop: CASSLTLRYEQYF. The CDR3 nucleotides are TGCGCCAGCAGCTTGACCCTACGCTACGAGCAGTACTTC. Together with reference TRBV5-1 and TRBJ2-7, the CDR3 gives the full variable domain: KAGVTQTPRYLIKTRGQQVTLSCSPISGHRSVSWYQQTPGQGLQFLFEYFSETQRNKGNFPGRFSGRQFSNSRSEMNVSTLELGDSALYLCASSLTLRYEQYFGPGTRLTVT.

This clonotype was recorded at least ten times. The chain carries TRBV24-1 and TRBJ2-7; 10 nucleotides line up with TRBD1. This CDR3 spans 14 amino acids. Trimming cost V 9 bases and J 5 bases; bases outside gene matches: 9. CDR1 is KGHDR and CDR2 is SFDVKD in the germline V gene. The DNA of the CDR3 is TGTGCCACCGGAGGGACAGGGGAGTCCCACGAGCAGTACTTC. It specifies CATGGTGESHEQYF.

This clonotype was recorded many times. The gene calls are TRBV5-1 and TRBJ2-7; 9 bases are a match to TRBD1. CDR1 and CDR2 from the germline V gene are SGHRS and YFSETQ. The CDR3 runs to 14 residues. With 5 bases clipped from V and 7 bases from J, the junction kept 10 bases outside the gene matches. In DNA form, the CDR3 reads TGCGCCAGCAGACAGTTGGGACAGGGATGGGAGCAGTACTTC. This codes for CASRQLGQGWEQYF.

The gene calls are TRBV4-2 and TRBJ2-7, with D uncertain. The CDR3 sequence is 13 residues long. V was pared by 3 bases and J by 1 base, with 7 bases between. The V gene's germline CDR1 is LGHNA and CDR2 YNFKEQ. CDR3 residues: CASSHTGSYEQYF. The CDR3 DNA sequence: TGTGCCAGCAGCCATACTGGTTCCTACGAGCAGTACTTC.

This clonotype was observed many times. The CDR3 sequence: CASSLTAGRDTEAFF. The CDR3 DNA is TGTGCCAGCAGCTTGACAGCAGGGCGGGACACTGAAGCTTTCTTT. The V and J genes are TRBV3-1 and TRBJ1-1; a possible D gene is TRBD1 (5 bases). The CDR3 totals 15 residues. Between the trimmed V and J ends, which lost 5 bases and 3 bases, there was a span of 16 bases. Germline-derived CDR1 and CDR2 are LGHDT and YNNKEL (reference sequence).

This clonotype was seen repeatedly, ten times or more. The chain carries TRBV9 and TRBJ1-5; D gene ambiguous. This CDR3 has 13 amino acids. CDR1 is SGDLS and CDR2 is YYNGEE in the germline V gene. V shed 2 bases and J shed 4 bases, with 7 bases lying between them. The CDR3 reads CASSVTVNQPQHF. CDR3 coding DNA: TGTGCCAGCAGCGTCACAGTGAATCAGCCCCAGCATTTT.

This clonotype occurred many times. This chain links TRBV20-1 with TRBJ2-1, with TRBD2 matching over 9 bases. The junction had 10 bases not matched to a gene; V was cut back by 6 bases and J by 4 bases. This CDR3 region has 15 residues. From germline, CDR1 is DFQATT and CDR2 SNEGSKA (reference sequence). The CDR3 loop reads CSAPIGTSRYNEQFF. The CDR3 DNA is TGCAGTGCCCCCATAGGGACTAGCAGATACAATGAGCAGTTCTTC.

There are many counts of this clonotype. V and J are TRBV4-2 and TRBJ1-2, with D hard to call. Trimming pared 0 bases from V and 0 bases from J, leaving 11 bases between. From germline, CDR1 is LGHNA and CDR2 YNFKEQ. This CDR3 comprises 16 residues. The CDR3 bases are TGTGCCAGCAGCCAAGATATTCAGGCGGCTAACTATGGCTACACCTTC. As protein: CASSQDIQAANYGYTF.

The V and J genes are TRBV9 and TRBJ2-3, with 9 bases fitting TRBD1. Per germline, CDR1 SGDLS and CDR2 YYNGEE. V dropped 3 bases and J dropped 2; count of bases not matched to a gene: 10. The CDR3 consists of 17 residues. Written as DNA, the CDR3 is TGTGCCAGCAGCGCTTCCGGGACAGGGTTTTTCACAGATACGCAGTATTTT. Translating gives CASSASGTGFFTDTQYF.

In this sample, this clonotype turned up many times. The chain uses TRBV10-3 and TRBJ2-3; TRBD1 might be the D (6 bases). V was clipped by 2 bases and J by 5 bases, with 11 bases between them. The germline CDR1 and CDR2 sequences are ENHRY and SYGVKD. CDR3 size: 14 residues. The DNA for the CDR3 is TGTGCCATCAGTGAGGGACAGCAGGGAGATACGCAGTATTTT. Translation gives CAISEGQQGDTQYF.

A note on this clonotype: A much larger clone lies one base from this, so it may be a read error. This rearrangement joins TRBV19 to TRBJ1-4, with D hard to call. The CDR3 sequence is 16 residues long. Per germline, CDR1 LNHDA and CDR2 SQIVND (reference sequence). The CDR3 region is CASSIQAAATNERLFF. DNA for the CDR3: TGTGCCAGTAGTATACAGGCGGCTGCAACTAATGAAAGACTGTTTTTT.

This clonotype occurred many times. The CDR3 nucleotides are TGCGCCAGCAGCTTAGAACAGGGACAAGAGACCCAGTACTTC. Protein sequence: CASSLEQGQETQYF. V usage is TRBV5-1 and J usage is TRBJ2-5; a weak D match, TRBD1 (6 bases). Germline-derived CDR1 and CDR2 are SGHRS and YFSETQ. The CDR3 is 14 residues long. V lost 2 bases and J lost 2, with 10 bases in between.

This clonotype occurred many times. The chain recombines TRBV9 with TRBJ1-1; D gene unclear. CDR1 is SGDLS, CDR2 YYNGEE, per germline. Trimming left V 0 bases short and J 3 bases short, with 9 bases between. The CDR3 runs to 14 residues. The CDR3 nucleotides are TGTGCCAGCAGCGTAGGAATGACGTACACTGAAGCTTTCTTT. Amino acid sequence: CASSVGMTYTEAFF.

This clonotype came up many times. For the CDR3, the DNA is TGTGCCAGCAGCCCCCCCACAACTAATGAAAAACTGTTTTTT. Its protein is CASSPPTTNEKLFF. This chain joins TRBV7-9 and TRBJ1-4; D is ambiguous. The germline V gene encodes CDR1 SEHNR and CDR2 FQNEAQ (reference sequence). V was shortened by 5 bases and J by 0 bases, with 7 bases between the two germline ends. There are 14 residues in the CDR3.

The chain has TRBV2 and TRBJ2-2; 8 nucleotides line up with TRBD1. There are 15 residues in the CDR3. J was trimmed by 6 bases and V by 5 bases; bases with no gene match: 8. Germline values: CDR1 SNHLY, CDR2 FYNNEI. CDR3 amino acids: CASSSRTGLAGELFF. As DNA, the CDR3 is TGTGCCAGCAGTAGCAGGACAGGGTTGGCCGGGGAGCTGTTTTTT. The full variable domain, with the rest looked up from reference TRBV2 and TRBJ2-2, is EPEVTQTPSHQVTQMGQEVILRCVPISNHLYFYWYRQILGQKVEFLVSFYNNEISEKSEIFDDQFSVERPDGSNFTLKIRSTKLEDSAMYFCASSSRTGLAGELFFGEGSRLTVL.

This clonotype has at least ten counts. The V gene is TRBV7-2, the J gene TRBJ2-5, with 9 nucleotides matching TRBD2. The germline V gene encodes CDR1 SGHTA and CDR2 FQGNSA. This CDR3 comprises 17 residues. V dropped 5 bases and J dropped 4; count of bases not matched to a gene: 14. CDR3 sequence reads: CASSARMGRGGIETQYF. In DNA form, the CDR3 reads TGTGCCAGCAGCGCCCGTATGGGGCGGGGGGGAATAGAGACCCAGTACTTC.

Many counts were recorded for this clonotype. This chain joins TRBV20-1 and TRBJ2-1; D is perhaps TRBD2 (7 bases). Per germline, CDR1 DFQATT and CDR2 SNEGSKA (reference sequence). This CDR3 region has 15 residues. V was trimmed by 6 bases and J by 7 bases, leaving 22 bases between them. The CDR3 protein is CSAGGGAGVGNEQFF. DNA of the CDR3: TGCAGTGCAGGGGGGGGGGCAGGGGTTGGGAATGAGCAGTTCTTC.

This clonotype was detected a few times. This sequence may be a read error, since a much larger clone differs from it by one base. The rearrangement uses TRBV28 and TRBJ2-3; perhaps D is TRBD1 or TRBD2 (5 bases each). The CDR3 has 14 residues. Germline CDR1 is MDHEN and CDR2 is SYDVKM. The CDR3 protein is CVSSPGRFTDTQYF. The CDR3 nucleotides read TGTGTCAGCAGCCCGGGACGGTTCACAGATACGCAGTATTTT. Based on the CDR3 plus reference TRBV28 and TRBJ2-3, the full variable domain is DVKVTQSSRYLVKRTGEKVFLECVQDMDHENMFWYRQDPGLGLRLIYFSYDVKMKEKGDIPEGYSVSREKKERFSLILESASTNQTSMYLCVSSPGRFTDTQYFGPGTRLTVL.